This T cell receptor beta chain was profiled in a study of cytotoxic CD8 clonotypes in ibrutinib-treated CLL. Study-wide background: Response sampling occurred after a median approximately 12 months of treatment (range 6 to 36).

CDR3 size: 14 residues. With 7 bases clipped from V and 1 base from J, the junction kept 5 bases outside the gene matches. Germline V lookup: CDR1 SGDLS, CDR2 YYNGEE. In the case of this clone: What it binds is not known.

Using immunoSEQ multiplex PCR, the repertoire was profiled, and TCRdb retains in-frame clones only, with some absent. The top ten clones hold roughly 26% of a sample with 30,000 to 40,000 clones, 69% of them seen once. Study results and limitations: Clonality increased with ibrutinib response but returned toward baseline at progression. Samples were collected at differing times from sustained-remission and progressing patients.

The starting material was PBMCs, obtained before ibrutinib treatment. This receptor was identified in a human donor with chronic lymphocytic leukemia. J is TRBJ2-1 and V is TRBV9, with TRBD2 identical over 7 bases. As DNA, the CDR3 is TGTGCCAGCTCCAGACTAGCTTCCTACAATGAGCAGTTCTTC. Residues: CASSRLASYNEQFF.